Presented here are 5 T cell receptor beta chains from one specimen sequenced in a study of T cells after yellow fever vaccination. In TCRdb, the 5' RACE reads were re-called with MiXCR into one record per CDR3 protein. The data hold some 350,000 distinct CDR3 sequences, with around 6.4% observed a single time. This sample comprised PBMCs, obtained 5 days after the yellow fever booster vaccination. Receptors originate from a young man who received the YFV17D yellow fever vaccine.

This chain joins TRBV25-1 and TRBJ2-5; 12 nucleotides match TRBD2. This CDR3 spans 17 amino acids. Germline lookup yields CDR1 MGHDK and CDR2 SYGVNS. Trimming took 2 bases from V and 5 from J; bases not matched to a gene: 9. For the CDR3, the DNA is TGTGCCAGCAGTGAAGGGAGACTAGCGGGAGCCGGGGAGACCCAGTACTTC. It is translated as CASSEGRLAGAGETQYF.

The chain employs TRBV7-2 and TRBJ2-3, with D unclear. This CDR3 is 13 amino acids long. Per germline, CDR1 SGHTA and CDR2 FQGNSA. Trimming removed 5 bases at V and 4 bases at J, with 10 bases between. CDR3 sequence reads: CASSPPLSDTQYF. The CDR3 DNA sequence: TGTGCCAGCAGCCCCCCATTGTCAGATACGCAGTATTTT.

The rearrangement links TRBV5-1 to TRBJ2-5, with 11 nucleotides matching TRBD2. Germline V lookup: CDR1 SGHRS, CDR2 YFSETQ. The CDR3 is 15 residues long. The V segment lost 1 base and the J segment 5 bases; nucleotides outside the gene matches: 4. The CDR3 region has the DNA TGCGCCAGCAGCTTGACTAGCGGGAGAGGGGAGACCCAGTACTTC. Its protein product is CASSLTSGRGETQYF.

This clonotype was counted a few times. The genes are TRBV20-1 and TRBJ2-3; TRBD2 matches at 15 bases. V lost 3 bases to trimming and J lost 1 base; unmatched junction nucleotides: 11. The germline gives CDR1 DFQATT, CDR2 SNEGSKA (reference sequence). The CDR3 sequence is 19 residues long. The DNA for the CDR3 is TGCAGTGCTAGGAGTGCGGGACTAGCGGGAGGAAAGGGCACAGATACGCAGTATTTT. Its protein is CSARSAGLAGGKGTDTQYF.

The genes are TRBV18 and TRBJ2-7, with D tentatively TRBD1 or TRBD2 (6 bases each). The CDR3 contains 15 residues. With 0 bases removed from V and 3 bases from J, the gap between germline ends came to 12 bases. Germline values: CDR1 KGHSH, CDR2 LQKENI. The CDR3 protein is CASSPPAEGGYEQYF. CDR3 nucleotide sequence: TGTGCCAGCTCACCACCGGCGGAGGGGGGCTACGAGCAGTACTTC.